This T cell receptor (beta chain) derives from a study of T-cell reconstitution after alpha-beta-depleted transplantation in children. Deletions cut 2 bases from V and 7 bases from J, with 10 bases between. This CDR3 has 12 residues. The germline CDR1 and CDR2 sequences are SGHNT and YYREEE (reference sequence). The library targeted TCRbeta and was prepared with unique molecular identifiers. TCRdb reanalysed the PCR reads using MiXCR and keeps one entry per CDR3 protein. The sample lists about 270,000 distinct CDR3 sequences, over 8% occurring once. This clonotype was seen only a few times. The sequence was collected from a human donor who donated a stem cell graft to a child with SCID. The chain combines TRBV5-4 with TRBJ2-7; no clear D gene. This sample comprised PBMCs from the stem cell graft donor, obtained from the stem cell graft. CDR3 sequence: CASSFRHREQYF. Written as DNA, the CDR3 is TGTGCCAGCAGCTTCCGACATCGGGAGCAGTACTTC.